This T cell receptor beta chain was identified in a study of tumor and adjacent non-tumor tissue in lung cancer. Notes on the study in general: In normal lung, the top 100 clones were significantly more dominant than in tumor. Higher tumor TCR diversity was associated with shorter survival.

This CDR3 is built from 14 residues. The germline CDR1 and CDR2 sequences are MNHEY and SVGAGI. No cell sorting was done before RNA was extracted from the tissue. The normal lung tissue was taken more than 3 cm from the tumor edge. The library came from three nested PCR rounds adapted from ARM-PCR protocols. TCRdb analysed the multiplex PCR reads with MiXCR anew, one entry per CDR3 protein. The table has 70,000 to 95,000 distinct CDR3 sequences, over 65% seen once; the top ten hold around 43%. This clonotype has just one count. Its antigen is unknown. One end of the junction varies from germline; a read error may be responsible.

The material sequenced was distant non-tumor lung tissue. This chain uses TRBV6-5 with TRBJ1-2, with D uncertain. This sequence originates from a man in his 70s with non-small cell lung cancer. The CDR3 sequence is CASRPGIANYGYTF. The CDR3 DNA reads TGTGCCAGCCGACCCGGGATAGCGAACTATGGCTATACCTTC.